The 9 T cell receptor beta chains given below trace back to one sample, sequenced in a study of blood T cell repertoires in COVID-19. Sequenced by immunoSEQ multiplex PCR; TCRdb stores in-frame clones only, minus some. The sample lists some 76,000 clones; about nine tenths were seen once. The sample comprised peripheral blood. All receptors derive from a woman younger than 30 with acute or convalescent COVID-19.

The rearrangement uses TRBV3-1 (or the pseudogene TRBV3-2) and TRBJ2-5; TRBD2 matches at 8 bases. Germline V gene data show CDR1 as LGHDT and CDR2 as YNNKEL (reference sequence). V shed 3 bases and J 6 bases; nucleotides not matched to a gene: 9. The CDR3 is made up of 15 amino acids. The chain's CDR3 is CASSQDGTSQKTQYF. The CDR3 nucleotides read TGTGCCAGCAGCCAGGACGGGACTAGTCAAAAGACCCAGTACTTC.

The chain couples TRBV12-3 or TRBV12-4 to TRBJ2-3; no firm D call. The V end was cut by 6 bases, the J end by 8 bases, with 12 bases between. The CDR3 length is 12 residues. The CDR3 bases are TGTGCCAGCAGCGCATCCCCCAGTACGCAGTATTTT. This encodes CASSASPSTQYF.

This chain uses TRBV3-1 (or the pseudogene TRBV3-2) with TRBJ2-3, with D uncertain. Germline CDR1 is LGHDT and CDR2 is YNNKEL (reference sequence). The CDR3 contains 14 residues. Trimming cost V 0 bases and J 4 bases, with 8 bases left between them. This chain's CDR3 is CASSQDASADTQYF. The CDR3 region has the DNA TGTGCCAGCAGCCAAGATGCGAGCGCAGATACGCAGTATTTT.

The chain links TRBV7-2 to TRBJ1-2, with a tentative D call TRBD1 (6 bases). V lost 3 bases and J 7 bases, leaving 15 bases between the germline ends. Germline CDR1 and CDR2: SGHTA and FQGNSA. This CDR3 comprises 14 residues. The CDR3 loop is CASSFRAGESGYTF. As DNA, the CDR3 is TGTGCCAGCAGCTTTAGGGCAGGGGAAAGTGGCTACACCTTC.

This chain joins TRBV4-1 and TRBJ2-3, with 7 bases aligning to TRBD1. V lost 4 bases, J lost 9 bases, and 13 bases stayed unmatched. This CDR3 is built from 15 residues. Germline CDR1 is MGHRA and CDR2 is YSYEKL. The CDR3 bases are TGCGCCAGCAGCCCTCTGCAGGGGGACCAAAGAACGCAGTATTTT. This translates into CASSPLQGDQRTQYF.

Note on this clone: One end of the junction does not line up with germline, which may come from a read error. The chain links TRBV4-3 to TRBJ2-7, with D perhaps matching TRBD2 (6 bases). The V gene's germline CDR1 is LGHNA and CDR2 YSLEER. The CDR3 contains 16 residues. CDR3 protein: CASSQSFGGGSDEQYF. CDR3 bases: TGCGCCAGCAGCCAATCCTTTGGGGGAGGCTCCGACGAGCAGTACTTC.

The V and J genes are TRBV5-1 and TRBJ2-2, with D maybe TRBD1 (6 bases). The CDR3 has 21 amino acids. Trimming took off 1 base at V and 6 bases at J, with 31 bases between the two ends. Per the germline V gene, CDR1 is SGHRS and CDR2 is YFSETQ. The CDR3: CASSLRQVPTGASRGPGELFF. CDR3 bases: TGCGCCAGCAGCTTGAGGCAAGTTCCGACAGGCGCCTCCCGGGGTCCCGGGGAGCTGTTTTTT.

The chain combines TRBV11-2 with TRBJ1-4; possibly TRBD1 for D (5 bases). The length of the CDR3 is 15 residues. V dropped 0 bases and J dropped 3 bases, with 8 bases sitting between them. Germline values: CDR1 SGHAT, CDR2 FQNNGV. The DNA for the CDR3 is TGTGCCAGCAGCTTAGACCCAGGGTCTAATGAAAAACTGTTTTTT. The encoded protein is CASSLDPGSNEKLFF.

For the CDR3, the DNA is TGTGCCTGGAACTACGGGTCGTTTGGGACAGGGTGGATTGGCACTGAAGCTTTCTTT. Translating gives CAWNYGSFGTGWIGTEAFF. This chain links TRBV30 with TRBJ1-1, with TRBD1 matching over 9 bases. V gave up 4 bases and J gave up 4 bases; unmatched junction bases: 22. Germline CDR1 reads GTSNPN; CDR2 reads SVGIG (reference sequence). The CDR3 is 19 amino acids.